Listed below are T cell receptor beta chains from one sample, sequenced in a study of T cells in Graves' hyperthyroidism and ophthalmopathy. TCRdb reprocessed the multiplex PCR reads with MiXCR, giving one entry per CDR3 protein. Of roughly 400,000 distinct CDR3 sequences listed, 20% to 25% are singletons. What was sequenced was blood. These receptors were obtained from a man aged 45-65 years with Graves' hyperthyroidism. Each CDR3 is given with its conserved first and last residue. Fields, in order: J gene, V gene, CDR3 length, CDR3 protein.

J gene: TRBJ2-2
V gene: TRBV12-3/TRBV12-4
CDR3 length: 13
CDR3 protein: CASSFRENGELFF

J gene: TRBJ2-5
V gene: TRBV3-1
CDR3 length: 17
CDR3 protein: CASSQSPQGAGQETQYF

J gene: TRBJ2-5
V gene: TRBV6-1
CDR3 length: 13
CDR3 protein: CASSEARGRPEYF

J gene: TRBJ2-5
V gene: TRBV3-1
CDR3 length: 14
CDR3 protein: CASSPGLGQETQYF

J gene: TRBJ2-1
V gene: TRBV11-2
CDR3 length: 18
CDR3 protein: CASSLDPPGTGSYNEQFF

J gene: TRBJ2-3
V gene: TRBV27
CDR3 length: 13
CDR3 protein: CASTETHTDTQYF

J gene: TRBJ2-1
V gene: TRBV7-2
CDR3 length: 17
CDR3 protein: CASSLWATSGRRNEQFF

J gene: TRBJ2-7
V gene: TRBV19
CDR3 length: 13
CDR3 protein: CANSVTKSYEQYF

J gene: TRBJ1-1
V gene: TRBV2
CDR3 length: 14
CDR3 protein: CASSSGQLNTEALF

J gene: TRBJ1-1
V gene: TRBV29-1
CDR3 length: 13
CDR3 protein: CSTWTSLNSEAFF

J gene: TRBJ2-7
V gene: TRBV6-2/TRBV6-3
CDR3 length: 14
CDR3 protein: CASSLQWGRDEQYF

J gene: TRBJ1-4
V gene: TRBV6-2/TRBV6-3
CDR3 length: 12
CDR3 protein: CASRADNEKLFF

J gene: TRBJ1-1
V gene: TRBV6-1
CDR3 length: 15
CDR3 protein: CASSETYEARFQAFF

J gene: TRBJ1-2
V gene: TRBV9
CDR3 length: 13
CDR3 protein: CASSARTGEGYTF

J gene: TRBJ1-4
V gene: TRBV27
CDR3 length: 15
CDR3 protein: CASSPTTGANEKLFF

J gene: TRBJ2-3
V gene: TRBV9
CDR3 length: 16
CDR3 protein: CASSGMSGFATDTQYF

J gene: TRBJ2-7
V gene: TRBV12-3/TRBV12-4
CDR3 length: 12
CDR3 protein: CASTRGHNEQYF

J gene: TRBJ2-3
V gene: TRBV5-4
CDR3 length: 14
CDR3 protein: CATKLETSTDTQYF

J gene: TRBJ2-1
V gene: TRBV27
CDR3 length: 19
CDR3 protein: CASSPTLVHLGGEDNEQFF

J gene: TRBJ1-1
V gene: TRBV10-3
CDR3 length: 14
CDR3 protein: CAIRETGEGAEAFF

J gene: TRBJ2-7
V gene: TRBV6-5
CDR3 length: 15
CDR3 protein: CASSYGSSGSIEQYF

J gene: TRBJ2-1
V gene: TRBV5-5
CDR3 length: 13
CDR3 protein: CASSLVPEPQQFF

J gene: TRBJ2-1
V gene: TRBV9
CDR3 length: 16
CDR3 protein: CASSVDGTPSYNEQFF

J gene: TRBJ2-1
V gene: TRBV11-2
CDR3 length: 17
CDR3 protein: CASSLGGGTRRYNEQFF

J gene: TRBJ2-2
V gene: TRBV12-3/TRBV12-4
CDR3 length: 14
CDR3 protein: CASSLDWGTGELFF

J gene: TRBJ2-1
V gene: TRBV28
CDR3 length: 13
CDR3 protein: CASSPPLIILEFF

J gene: TRBJ2-2
V gene: TRBV12-5
CDR3 length: 19
CDR3 protein: CASGFVIALGQGVTGELFF

J gene: TRBJ1-1
V gene: TRBV20-1
CDR3 length: 14
CDR3 protein: CSVSGGDSDTEAFF

J gene: TRBJ2-7
V gene: TRBV20-1
CDR3 length: 12
CDR3 protein: CSATGVSYEQYF

J gene: TRBJ1-1
V gene: TRBV11-3
CDR3 length: 15
CDR3 protein: CASSPSGGVNTEAFF

J gene: TRBJ2-3
V gene: TRBV5-1
CDR3 length: 14
CDR3 protein: CASRDRTMGDTQYF

J gene: TRBJ2-3
V gene: TRBV24-1
CDR3 length: 15
CDR3 protein: CATSPGTRFPDTQYF

J gene: TRBJ2-2
V gene: TRBV2
CDR3 length: 16
CDR3 protein: CASSTASGRNTGELFF

J gene: TRBJ2-3
V gene: TRBV20-1
CDR3 length: 12
CDR3 protein: CSASTSTDTQYF

J gene: TRBJ2-5
V gene: TRBV4-2
CDR3 length: 15
CDR3 protein: CASSQDLAGQETQYF